This TCR beta chain was profiled in a study of blood T cell repertoires in COVID-19 (dated by TCRdb to the early 2020s). As for the study more broadly: Samples covering the acute and convalescent phases of COVID-19 were provided by collaborators in the United States, Italy and Spain. The material from the prospective study consisted of cDNA or gDNA derived from T cells, B-cell-depleted T cells, or PBMCs. Deeply sampled blood TCRbeta repertoires from subjects exposed to, actively infected with, or recovered from COVID-19 were included in the dataset. A freely available public database, intended as a resource for researchers studying the immune response to SARS-CoV-2, is where the repertoires were released. The samples were drawn from the first 160 participants of the ongoing ImmuneRACE study and from 1,200 or so subjects provided by 6 global collaborators. A de-identified subject ID, COVID-19 status, age in years and sex were almost always included in the sample metadata. Where HLA class I and class II types were available, the types were taken from metadata supplied by the sample provider, not from assay-based typing. What the work shows at the level of the full study, not this receptor alone: Clinical and demographic metadata were provided uncurated, with the amount varying by source and participant.

As concerns this clone: The specificity of this receptor is unknown. Base qualities were left out, and no much larger clone turns up one base away.

Another Seattle source contributed samples from volunteer blood donors who had recovered from COVID-19. Each collaborating institution followed its own protocols to collect whole blood in K2EDTA tubes. For TCRbeta analysis, collaborators shipped samples in one of three forms: frozen whole blood, isolated PBMCs, or DNA extracted from either of those sample types. TCRbeta CDR3 regions were amplified from genomic DNA by means of the immunoSEQ Assay, a bias-controlled multiplex PCR. The original methods were these. The number of nucleated cells in each sample was estimated from the amplification of reference gene primers within the assay. To quantify the absolute abundance of each unique TCRbeta CDR3 rearrangement, sequence reads were collapsed and filtered. Productive Simpson clonality was computed per sample as the square root of Simpson's diversity index over productive rearrangements. TCRdb stores this immuneACCESS table with in-frame sequences only. Part of the clones is absent; in the studies checked, under half of the shortfall reflects unresolved V genes, and no reason is known for the rest. V and J calls and clone size come straight from that table; D and trimming were deduced from the DNA. This sample comprises 240,000 or so clones, approximately 86% of them detected only once. The leading ten clones occupy approximately 7.5% of the sample.

The germline V gene (reference sequence) specifies SGHNT as CDR1 and YYREEE as CDR2. The CDR3 covers 16 residues, taking in both the cysteine and the phenylalanine. Only the CDR3 DNA stays, 48 bases, in frame from base 1. Germline trimming: 2 bases from V, 5 bases from J; junction bases outside gene matches: 7. This sequence uses TRBV5-4 and TRBJ2-3; TRBD2 fits 11 bases in the junction. The sequence came from a man between 60 and 75 years old who had recovered from COVID-19. Sequencing was done on a sample of peripheral blood. The CDR3 corresponds to CASSFSGGGRKDTQYF. The nucleotide sequence is given as TGTGCCAGCAGCTTTAGCGGGGGGGGCCGGAAAGATACGCAGTATTTT.